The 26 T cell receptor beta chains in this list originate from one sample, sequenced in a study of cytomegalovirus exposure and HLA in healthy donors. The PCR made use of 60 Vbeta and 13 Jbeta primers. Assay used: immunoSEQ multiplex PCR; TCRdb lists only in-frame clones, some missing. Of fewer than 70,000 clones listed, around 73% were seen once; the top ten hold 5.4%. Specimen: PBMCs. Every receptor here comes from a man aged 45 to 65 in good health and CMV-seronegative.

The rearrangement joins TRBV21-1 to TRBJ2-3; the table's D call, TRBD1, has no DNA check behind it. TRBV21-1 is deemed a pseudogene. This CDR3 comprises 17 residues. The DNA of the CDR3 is TGTGCCAGCAGCAAAAGGGGGACAGGGGGCTGCTCAGATACGCAGTATTTT. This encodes CASSKRGTGGCSDTQYF.

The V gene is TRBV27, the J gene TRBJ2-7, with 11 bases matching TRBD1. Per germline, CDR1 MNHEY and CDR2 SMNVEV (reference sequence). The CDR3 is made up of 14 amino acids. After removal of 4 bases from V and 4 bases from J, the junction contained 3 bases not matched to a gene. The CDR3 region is CASSSGTGGYEQYF. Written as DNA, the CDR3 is TGTGCCAGCAGTTCCGGGACAGGGGGTTACGAGCAGTACTTC.

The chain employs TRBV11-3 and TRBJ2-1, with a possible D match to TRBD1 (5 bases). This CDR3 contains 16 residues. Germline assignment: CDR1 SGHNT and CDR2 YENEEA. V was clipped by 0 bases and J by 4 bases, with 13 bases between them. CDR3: CASSLDKGVGYNEQFF. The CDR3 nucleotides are TGTGCCAGCAGCTTAGATAAAGGGGTCGGTTACAATGAGCAGTTCTTC.

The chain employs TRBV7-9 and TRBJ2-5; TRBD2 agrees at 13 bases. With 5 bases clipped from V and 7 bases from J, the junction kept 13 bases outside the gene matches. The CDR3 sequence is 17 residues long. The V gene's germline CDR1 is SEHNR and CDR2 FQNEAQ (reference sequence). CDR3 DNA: TGTGCCAGCAGCCAAGGGACTAGCGGGGTGCTCGAGGGGACCCAGTACTTC. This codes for CASSQGTSGVLEGTQYF.

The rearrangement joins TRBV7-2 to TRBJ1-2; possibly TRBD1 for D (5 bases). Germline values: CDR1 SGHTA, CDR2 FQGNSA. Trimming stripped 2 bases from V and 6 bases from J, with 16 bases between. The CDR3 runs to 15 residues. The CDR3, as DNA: TGTGCCAGCAGCTTATTTCAGGGAAGTAGGGATGGCTACACCTTC. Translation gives CASSLFQGSRDGYTF. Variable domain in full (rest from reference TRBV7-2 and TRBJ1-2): GAGVSQSPSNKVTEKGKDVELRCDPISGHTALYWYRQSLGQGLEFLIYFQGNSAPDKSGLPSDRFSAERTGGSVSTLTIQRTQQEDSAVYLCASSLFQGSRDGYTFGSGTRLTVV.

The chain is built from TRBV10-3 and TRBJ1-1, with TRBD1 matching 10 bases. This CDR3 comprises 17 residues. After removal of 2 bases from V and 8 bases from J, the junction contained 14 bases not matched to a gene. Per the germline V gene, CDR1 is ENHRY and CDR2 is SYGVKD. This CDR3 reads CAISEAPSGQGTREAFF. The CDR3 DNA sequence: TGTGCCATCAGTGAGGCTCCATCGGGACAGGGGACCAGAGAAGCTTTCTTT.

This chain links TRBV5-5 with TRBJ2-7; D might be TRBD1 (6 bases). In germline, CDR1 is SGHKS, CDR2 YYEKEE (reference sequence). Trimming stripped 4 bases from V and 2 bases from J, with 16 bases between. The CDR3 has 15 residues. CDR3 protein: CASSPTGSSPYEQYF. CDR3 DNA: TGTGCCAGCAGCCCTACAGGGAGCTCTCCCTACGAGCAGTACTTC.

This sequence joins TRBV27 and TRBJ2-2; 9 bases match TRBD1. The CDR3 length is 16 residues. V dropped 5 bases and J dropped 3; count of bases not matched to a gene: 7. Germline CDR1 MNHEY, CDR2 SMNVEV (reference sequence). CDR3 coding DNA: TGTGCCAGCAGTGAAGGGACAGGGTGGGACACCGGGGAGCTGTTTTTT. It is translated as CASSEGTGWDTGELFF.

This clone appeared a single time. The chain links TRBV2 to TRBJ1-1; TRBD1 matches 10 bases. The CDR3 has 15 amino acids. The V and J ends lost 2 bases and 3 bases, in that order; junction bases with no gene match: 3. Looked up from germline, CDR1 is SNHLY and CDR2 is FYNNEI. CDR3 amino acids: CASSETGTGDTEAFF. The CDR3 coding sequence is TGTGCCAGCAGTGAAACCGGGACAGGGGACACTGAAGCTTTCTTT.

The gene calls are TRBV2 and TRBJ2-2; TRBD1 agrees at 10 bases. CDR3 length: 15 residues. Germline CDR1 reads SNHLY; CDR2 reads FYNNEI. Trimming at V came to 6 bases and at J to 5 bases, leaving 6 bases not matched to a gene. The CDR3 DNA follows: TGTGCCAGCAGGGGGGACAGGGGTATTACCGGGGAGCTGTTTTTT. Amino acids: CASRGDRGITGELFF.

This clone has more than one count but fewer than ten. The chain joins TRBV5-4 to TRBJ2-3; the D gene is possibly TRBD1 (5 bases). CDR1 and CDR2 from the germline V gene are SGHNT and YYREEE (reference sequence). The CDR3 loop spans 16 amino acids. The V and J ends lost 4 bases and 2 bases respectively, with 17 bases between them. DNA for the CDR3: TGTGCCAGCAGCCCCTCAAGGACACTCAACACAGATACGCAGTATTTT. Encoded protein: CASSPSRTLNTDTQYF.

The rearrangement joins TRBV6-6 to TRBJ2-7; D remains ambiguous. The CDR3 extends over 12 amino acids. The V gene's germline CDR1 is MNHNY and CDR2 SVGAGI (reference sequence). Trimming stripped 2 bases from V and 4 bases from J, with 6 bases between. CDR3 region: CASSYGRYEQYF. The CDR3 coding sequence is TGTGCCAGCAGTTACGGCCGTTACGAGCAGTACTTC.

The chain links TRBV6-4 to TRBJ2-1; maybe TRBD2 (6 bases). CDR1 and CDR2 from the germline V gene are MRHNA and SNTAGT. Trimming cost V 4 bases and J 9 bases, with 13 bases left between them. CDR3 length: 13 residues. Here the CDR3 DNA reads TGTGCCAGCAGTGGGCGGGGTCTGCTTGAGCAGTTCTTC. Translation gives CASSGRGLLEQFF.

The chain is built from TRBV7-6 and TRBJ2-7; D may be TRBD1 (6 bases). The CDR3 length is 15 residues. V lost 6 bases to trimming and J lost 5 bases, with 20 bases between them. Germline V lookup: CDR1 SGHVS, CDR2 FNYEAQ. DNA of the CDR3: TGTGCCAGCAGTCCTGGGACAATTTTCCTTCACGAGCAGTACTTC. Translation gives CASSPGTIFLHEQYF.

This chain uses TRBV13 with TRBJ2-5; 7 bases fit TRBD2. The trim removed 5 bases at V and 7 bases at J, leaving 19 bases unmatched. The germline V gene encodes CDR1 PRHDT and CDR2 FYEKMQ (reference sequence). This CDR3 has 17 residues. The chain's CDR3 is CASSPSRSSGPTGTQYF. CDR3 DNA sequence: TGTGCCAGCAGCCCCTCTCGGTCTAGCGGACCCACAGGGACCCAGTACTTC.

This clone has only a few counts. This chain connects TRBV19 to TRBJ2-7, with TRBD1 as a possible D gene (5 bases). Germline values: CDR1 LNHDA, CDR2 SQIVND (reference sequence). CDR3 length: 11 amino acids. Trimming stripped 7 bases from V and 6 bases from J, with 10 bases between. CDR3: CASISGREQYF. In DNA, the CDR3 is TGTGCCAGTATTTCAGGGCGCGAGCAGTACTTC. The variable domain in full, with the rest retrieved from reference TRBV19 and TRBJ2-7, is DGGITQSPKYLFRKEGQNVTLSCEQNLNHDAMYWYRQDPGQGLRLIYYSQIVNDFQKGDIAEGYSVSREKKESFPLTVTSAQKNPTAFYLCASISGREQYFGPGTRLTVT.

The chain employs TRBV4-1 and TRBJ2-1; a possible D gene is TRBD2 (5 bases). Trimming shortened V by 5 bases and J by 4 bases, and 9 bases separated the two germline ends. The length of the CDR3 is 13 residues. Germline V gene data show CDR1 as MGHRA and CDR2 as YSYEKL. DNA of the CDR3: TGCGCCAGCAGCGAGGGCCTTTACAATGAGCAGTTCTTC. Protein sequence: CASSEGLYNEQFF.

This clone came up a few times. The chain's CDR3 is CASSQVRTFRDTEAFF. The CDR3 region has the DNA TGTGCCAGCAGCCAAGTTCGAACCTTTCGGGACACTGAAGCTTTCTTT. The chain carries TRBV14 and TRBJ1-1, with no clear D. The CDR3 extends over 16 amino acids. V was cut by 1 base and J by 3 bases, with 15 bases left in between. The germline V gene has CDR1 SGHDN and CDR2 FVKESK.

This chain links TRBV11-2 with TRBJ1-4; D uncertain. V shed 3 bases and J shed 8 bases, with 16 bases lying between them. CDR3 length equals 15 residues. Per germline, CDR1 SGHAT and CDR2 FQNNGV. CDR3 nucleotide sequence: TGTGCCAGCAGCTTCGGTTGGTCGACACCCGAAAAACTGTTTTTT. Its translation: CASSFGWSTPEKLFF.

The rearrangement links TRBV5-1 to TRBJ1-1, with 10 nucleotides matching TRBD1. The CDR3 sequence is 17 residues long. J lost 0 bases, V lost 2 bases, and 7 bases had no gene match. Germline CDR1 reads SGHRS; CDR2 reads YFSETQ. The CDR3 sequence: CASSFHRDRGLNTEAFF. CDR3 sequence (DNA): TGCGCCAGCAGCTTCCACCGGGACAGGGGATTGAACACTGAAGCTTTCTTT.

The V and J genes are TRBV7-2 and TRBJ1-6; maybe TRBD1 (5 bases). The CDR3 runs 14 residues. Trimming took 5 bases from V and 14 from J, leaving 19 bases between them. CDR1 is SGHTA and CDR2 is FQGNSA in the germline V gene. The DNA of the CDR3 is TGTGCCAGCAGCCTGCCGAATGGGTGGGGGGCCCTCCACTTT. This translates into CASSLPNGWGALHF. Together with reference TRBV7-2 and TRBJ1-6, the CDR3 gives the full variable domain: GAGVSQSPSNKVTEKGKDVELRCDPISGHTALYWYRQSLGQGLEFLIYFQGNSAPDKSGLPSDRFSAERTGGSVSTLTIQRTQQEDSAVYLCASSLPNGWGALHFGNGTRLTVT.

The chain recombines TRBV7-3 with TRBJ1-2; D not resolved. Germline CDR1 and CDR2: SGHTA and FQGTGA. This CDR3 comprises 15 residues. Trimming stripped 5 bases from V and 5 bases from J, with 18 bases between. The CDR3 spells CASSPHPTSKYGYTF. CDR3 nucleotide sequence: TGTGCCAGCAGCCCCCACCCCACGAGTAAATATGGCTACACCTTC.

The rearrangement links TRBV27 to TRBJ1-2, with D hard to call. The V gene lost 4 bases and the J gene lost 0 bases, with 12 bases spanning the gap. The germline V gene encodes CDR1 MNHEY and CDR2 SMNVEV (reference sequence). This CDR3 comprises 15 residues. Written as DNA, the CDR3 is TGTGCCAGCAGTTCGAGGGATTTCGCTAACTATGGCTACACCTTC. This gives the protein CASSSRDFANYGYTF.

Here the CDR3 reads CASSSDRGSQPQHF. In DNA, the CDR3 is TGTGCCAGCAGCTCCGACAGGGGGAGTCAGCCCCAGCATTTT. The V and J genes are TRBV7-3 and TRBJ1-5, with 9 bases aligning to TRBD1. The CDR3 is 14 residues long. Looked up from germline, CDR1 is SGHTA and CDR2 is FQGTGA. J was trimmed by 6 bases and V by 4 bases; bases with no gene match: 4.

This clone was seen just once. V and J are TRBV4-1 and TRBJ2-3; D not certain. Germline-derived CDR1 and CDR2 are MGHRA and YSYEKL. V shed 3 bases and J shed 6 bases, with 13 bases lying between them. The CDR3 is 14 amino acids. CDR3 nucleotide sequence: TGCGCCAGCAGCCAGGCGCTGAGGTTGGATACGCAGTATTTT. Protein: CASSQALRLDTQYF.

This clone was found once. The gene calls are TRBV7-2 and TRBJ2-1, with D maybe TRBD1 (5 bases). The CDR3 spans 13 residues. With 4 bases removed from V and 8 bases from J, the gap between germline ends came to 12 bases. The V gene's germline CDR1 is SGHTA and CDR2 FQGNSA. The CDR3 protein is CASSWGHWDEQFF. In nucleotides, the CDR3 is TGTGCCAGCAGCTGGGGCCATTGGGATGAGCAGTTCTTC.